This T cell receptor beta chain is drawn from a study of graft-versus-host responses after intestinal transplantation. TCRdb's copy holds only in-frame clones and misses some; the assay was immunoSEQ multiplex PCR. The data hold roughly 28,000 clones, with 90% to 95% observed a single time. CDR3 length: 16 residues. The V gene end was trimmed by 4 bases and the J gene end by 2 bases; junction bases not matched to a gene: 7. CDR1 LNHDA and CDR2 SQIVND come from the germline V gene (reference sequence). Study-wide results and limits: The marrow of recipients harbored GvH clones, and ileum or blood showed some of them first.

For this clone: The antigen remains undetermined.

The V gene is TRBV19, the J gene TRBJ2-3; 9 bases are a match to TRBD1. This specimen consisted of PBMCs, obtained about 65 days after intestinal transplant. This TCR derives from a human patient who received an intestinal transplant, so some T cells may come from the graft donor. CDR3 amino acids: CASSSPRTGATDTQYF. For the CDR3, the DNA is TGTGCCAGTAGTAGTCCCCGGACAGGGGCCACAGATACGCAGTATTTT. Combining the CDR3 with reference TRBV19 and TRBJ2-3 gives the whole variable domain DGGITQSPKYLFRKEGQNVTLSCEQNLNHDAMYWYRQDPGQGLRLIYYSQIVNDFQKGDIAEGYSVSREKKESFPLTVTSAQKNPTAFYLCASSSPRTGATDTQYFGPGTRLTVL.